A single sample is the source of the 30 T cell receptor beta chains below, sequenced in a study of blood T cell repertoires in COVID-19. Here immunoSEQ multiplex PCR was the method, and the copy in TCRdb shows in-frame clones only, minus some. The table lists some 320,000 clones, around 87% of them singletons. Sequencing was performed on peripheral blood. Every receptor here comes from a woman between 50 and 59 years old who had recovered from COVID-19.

The CDR3, as DNA: TGTGCCAGCAGCCAACTTACGGGACTCTCCCAGCAGTTCTTC. As protein: CASSQLTGLSQQFF. The J gene is TRBJ2-1, the V gene TRBV4-2, with a weak D call TRBD2 (6 bases). The CDR3 is made up of 14 amino acids. V lost 2 bases, J lost 11 bases, and 16 bases lay in between. Germline CDR1 is LGHNA and CDR2 is YNFKEQ.

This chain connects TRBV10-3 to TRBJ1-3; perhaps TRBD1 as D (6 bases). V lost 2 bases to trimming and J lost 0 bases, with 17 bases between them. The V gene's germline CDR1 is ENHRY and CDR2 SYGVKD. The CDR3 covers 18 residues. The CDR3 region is CAISETRQEVGSGNTIYF. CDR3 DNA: TGTGCCATCAGTGAGACCCGACAGGAGGTAGGCTCTGGAAACACCATATATTTT.

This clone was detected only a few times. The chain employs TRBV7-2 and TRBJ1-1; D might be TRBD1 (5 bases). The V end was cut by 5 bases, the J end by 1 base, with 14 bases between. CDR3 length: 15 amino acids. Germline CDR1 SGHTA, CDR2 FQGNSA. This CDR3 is CASSTRTSPNTEAFF. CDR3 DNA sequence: TGTGCCAGCAGCACTCGGACAAGCCCGAACACTGAAGCTTTCTTT.

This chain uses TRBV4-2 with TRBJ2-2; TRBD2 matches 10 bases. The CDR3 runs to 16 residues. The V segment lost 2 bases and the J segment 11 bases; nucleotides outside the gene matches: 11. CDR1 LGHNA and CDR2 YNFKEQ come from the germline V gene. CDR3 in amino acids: CASSQQAGGLVDELFF. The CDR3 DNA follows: TGTGCCAGCAGCCAACAAGCGGGAGGGTTAGTCGACGAGCTGTTTTTT.

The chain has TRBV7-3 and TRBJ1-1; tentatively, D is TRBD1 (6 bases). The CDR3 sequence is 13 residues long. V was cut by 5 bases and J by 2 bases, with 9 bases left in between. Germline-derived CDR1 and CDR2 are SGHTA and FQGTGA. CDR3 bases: TGTGCCAGCAGCCTGGGACACAACACTGAAGCTTTCTTT. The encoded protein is CASSLGHNTEAFF.

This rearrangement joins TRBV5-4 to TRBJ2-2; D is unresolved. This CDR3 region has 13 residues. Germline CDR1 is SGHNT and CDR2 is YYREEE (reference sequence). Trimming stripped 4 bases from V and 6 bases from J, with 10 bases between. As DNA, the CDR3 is TGTGCCAGCAGCCTAGACTCGCCCGGGGAGCTGTTTTTT. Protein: CASSLDSPGELFF. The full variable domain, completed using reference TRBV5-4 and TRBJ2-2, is ETGVTQSPTHLIKTRGQQVTLRCSSQSGHNTVSWYQQALGQGPQFIFQYYREEENGRGNFPPRFSGLQFPNYSSELNVNALELDDSALYLCASSLDSPGELFFGEGSRLTVL.

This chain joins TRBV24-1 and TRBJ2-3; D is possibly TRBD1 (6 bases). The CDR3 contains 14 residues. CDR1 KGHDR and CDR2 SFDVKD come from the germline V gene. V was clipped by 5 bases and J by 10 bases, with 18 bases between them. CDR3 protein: CATSGTGDEGAQYF. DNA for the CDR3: TGTGCCACCAGTGGAACCGGGGATGAGGGGGCGCAGTATTTT.

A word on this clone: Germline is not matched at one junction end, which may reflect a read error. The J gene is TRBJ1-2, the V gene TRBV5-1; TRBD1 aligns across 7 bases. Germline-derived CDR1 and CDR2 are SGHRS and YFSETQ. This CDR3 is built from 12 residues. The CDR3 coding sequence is TGCGCCAGCAGCTTGGATCCGGGACAGCCTTCCTTC. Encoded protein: CASSLDPGQPSF.

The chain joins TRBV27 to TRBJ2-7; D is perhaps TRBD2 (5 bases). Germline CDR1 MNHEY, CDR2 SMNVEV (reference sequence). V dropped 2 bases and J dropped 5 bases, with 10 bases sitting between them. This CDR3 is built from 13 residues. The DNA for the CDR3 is TGTGCCAGCAGTTTACTGGGGAGTCACGAGCAGTACTTC. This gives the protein CASSLLGSHEQYF.

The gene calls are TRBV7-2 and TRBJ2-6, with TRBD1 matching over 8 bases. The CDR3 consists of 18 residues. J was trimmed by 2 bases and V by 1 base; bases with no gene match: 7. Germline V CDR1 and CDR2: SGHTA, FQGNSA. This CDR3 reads CASSLGRGHPTGANVLTF. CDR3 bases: TGTGCCAGCAGCTTAGGCAGGGGGCACCCCACTGGGGCCAACGTCCTGACTTTC.

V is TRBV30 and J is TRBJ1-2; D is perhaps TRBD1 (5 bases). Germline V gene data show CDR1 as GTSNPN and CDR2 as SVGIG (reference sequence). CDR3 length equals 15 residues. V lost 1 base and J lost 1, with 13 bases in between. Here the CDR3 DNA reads TGTGCCTGGAGTGGGGGCATTGAAATTAACTATGGCTACACCTTC. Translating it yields CAWSGGIEINYGYTF.

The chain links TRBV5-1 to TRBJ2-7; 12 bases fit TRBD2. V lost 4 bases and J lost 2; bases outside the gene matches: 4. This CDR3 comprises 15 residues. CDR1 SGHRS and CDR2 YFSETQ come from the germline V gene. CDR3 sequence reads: CASSPRTSGTYEQYF. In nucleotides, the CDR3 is TGCGCCAGCAGCCCTCGGACTAGCGGGACCTACGAGCAGTACTTC.

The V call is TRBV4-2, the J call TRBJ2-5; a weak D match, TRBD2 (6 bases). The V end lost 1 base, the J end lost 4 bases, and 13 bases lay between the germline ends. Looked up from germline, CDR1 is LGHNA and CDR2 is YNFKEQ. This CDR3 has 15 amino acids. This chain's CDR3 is CASSQVIGGGETQYF. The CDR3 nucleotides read TGTGCCAGCAGCCAAGTCATCGGGGGTGGAGAGACCCAGTACTTC.

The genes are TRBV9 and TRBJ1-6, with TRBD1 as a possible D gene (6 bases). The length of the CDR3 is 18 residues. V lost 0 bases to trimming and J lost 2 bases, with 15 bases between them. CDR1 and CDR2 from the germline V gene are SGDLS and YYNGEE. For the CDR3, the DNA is TGTGCCAGCAGCGTAGCGGCTTCCAGGGGAACCTATAATTCACCCCTCCACTTT. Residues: CASSVAASRGTYNSPLHF. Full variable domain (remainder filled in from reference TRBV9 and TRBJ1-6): DSGVTQTPKHLITATGQRVTLRCSPRSGDLSVYWYQQSLDQGLQFLIQYYNGEERAKGNILERFSAQQFPDLHSELNLSSLELGDSALYFCASSVAASRGTYNSPLHFGNGTRLTVT.

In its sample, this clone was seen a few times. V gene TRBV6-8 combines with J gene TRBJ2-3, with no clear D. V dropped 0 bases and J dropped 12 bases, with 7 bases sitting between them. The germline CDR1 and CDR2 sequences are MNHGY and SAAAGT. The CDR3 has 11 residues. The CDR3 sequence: CASSYSYQQYF. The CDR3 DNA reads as TGTGCCAGCAGTTACTCCTACCAACAGTATTTT.

The CDR3 loop reads CASSLGPVQETQYF. As DNA, the CDR3 is TGTGCCAGCAGCTTAGGGCCAGTCCAAGAGACCCAGTACTTC. The chain has TRBV7-2 and TRBJ2-5; D is unresolved. Trimming removed 1 base from V and 1 base from J, with 7 bases in between. Germline CDR1 SGHTA, CDR2 FQGNSA. The CDR3 covers 14 residues.

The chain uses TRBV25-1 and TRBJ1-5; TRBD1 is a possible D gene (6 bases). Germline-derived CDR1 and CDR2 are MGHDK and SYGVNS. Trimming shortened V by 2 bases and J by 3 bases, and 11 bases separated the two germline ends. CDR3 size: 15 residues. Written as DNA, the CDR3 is TGTGCCAGCAGTGAAGGGACATACGACAATCAGCCCCAGCATTTT. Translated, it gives CASSEGTYDNQPQHF.

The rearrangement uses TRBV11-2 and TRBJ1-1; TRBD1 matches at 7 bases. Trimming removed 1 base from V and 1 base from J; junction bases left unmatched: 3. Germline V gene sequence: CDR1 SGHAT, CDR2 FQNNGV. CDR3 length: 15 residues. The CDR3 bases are TGTGCCAGCAGCTTAGTTGCAGGGGGGAACACTGAAGCTTTCTTT. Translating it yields CASSLVAGGNTEAFF.

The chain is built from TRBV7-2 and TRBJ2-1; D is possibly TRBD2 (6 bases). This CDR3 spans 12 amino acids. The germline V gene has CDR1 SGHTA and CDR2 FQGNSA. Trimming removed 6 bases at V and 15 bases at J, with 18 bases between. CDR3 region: CASRRNGGKWFF. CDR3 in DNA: TGTGCCAGCAGACGGAACGGGGGAAAGTGGTTCTTC.

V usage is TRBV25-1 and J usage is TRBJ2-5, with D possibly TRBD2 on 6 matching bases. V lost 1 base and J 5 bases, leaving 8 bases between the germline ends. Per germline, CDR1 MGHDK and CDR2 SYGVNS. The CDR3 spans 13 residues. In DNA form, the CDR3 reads TGTGCCAGCAGTGAATCAGGGAGGGAGACCCAGTACTTC. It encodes CASSESGRETQYF. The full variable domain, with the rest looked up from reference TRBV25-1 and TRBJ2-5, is EADIYQTPRYLVIGTGKKITLECSQTMGHDKMYWYQQDPGMELHLIHYSYGVNSTEKGDLSSESTVSRIRTEHFPLTLESARPSHTSQYLCASSESGRETQYFGPGTRLLVL.

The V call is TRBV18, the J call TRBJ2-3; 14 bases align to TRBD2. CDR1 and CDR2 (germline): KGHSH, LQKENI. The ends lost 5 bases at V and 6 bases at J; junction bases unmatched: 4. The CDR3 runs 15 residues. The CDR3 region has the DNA TGTGCCAGCTCATCGGGACTAGCGGGAGTTGATACGCAGTATTTT. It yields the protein CASSSGLAGVDTQYF.

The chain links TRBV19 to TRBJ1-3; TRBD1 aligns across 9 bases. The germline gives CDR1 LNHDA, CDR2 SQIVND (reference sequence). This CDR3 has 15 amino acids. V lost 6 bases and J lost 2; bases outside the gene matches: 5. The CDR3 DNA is TGTGCCAGTAGCCAGGACAGGGGAACTGGAAACACCATATATTTT. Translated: CASSQDRGTGNTIYF.

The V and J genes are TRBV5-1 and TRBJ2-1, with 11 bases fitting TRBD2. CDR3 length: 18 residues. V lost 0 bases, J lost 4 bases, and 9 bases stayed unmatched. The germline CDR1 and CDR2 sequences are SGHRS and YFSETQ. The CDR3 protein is CASSLALSGGAGYNEQFF. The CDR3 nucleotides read TGCGCCAGCAGCTTGGCCCTTAGCGGGGGGGCCGGGTACAATGAGCAGTTCTTC.

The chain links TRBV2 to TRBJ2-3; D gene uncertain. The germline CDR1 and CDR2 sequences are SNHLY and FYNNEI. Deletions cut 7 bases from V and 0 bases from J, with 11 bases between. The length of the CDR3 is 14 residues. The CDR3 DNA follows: TGTGCCAGCAAGCCGGGTCACAGCACAGATACGCAGTATTTT. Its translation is CASKPGHSTDTQYF. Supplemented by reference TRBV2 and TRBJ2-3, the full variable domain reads EPEVTQTPSHQVTQMGQEVILRCVPISNHLYFYWYRQILGQKVEFLVSFYNNEISEKSEIFDDQFSVERPDGSNFTLKIRSTKLEDSAMYFCASKPGHSTDTQYFGPGTRLTVL.

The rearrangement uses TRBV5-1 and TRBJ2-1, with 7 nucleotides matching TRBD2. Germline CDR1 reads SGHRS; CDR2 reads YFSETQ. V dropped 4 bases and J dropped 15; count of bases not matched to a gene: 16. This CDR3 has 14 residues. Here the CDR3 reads CASSPESGTNMPFF. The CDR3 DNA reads TGCGCCAGCAGCCCCGAATCCGGGACTAATATGCCGTTCTTC. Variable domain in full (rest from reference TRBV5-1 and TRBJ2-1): KAGVTQTPRYLIKTRGQQVTLSCSPISGHRSVSWYQQTPGQGLQFLFEYFSETQRNKGNFPGRFSGRQFSNSRSEMNVSTLELGDSALYLCASSPESGTNMPFFGPGTRLTVL.

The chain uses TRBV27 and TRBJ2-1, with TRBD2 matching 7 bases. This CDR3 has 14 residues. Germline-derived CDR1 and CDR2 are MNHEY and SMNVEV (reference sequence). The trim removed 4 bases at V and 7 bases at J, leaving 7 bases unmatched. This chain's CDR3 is CASSSRGGSNEQFF. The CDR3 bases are TGTGCCAGCAGTTCCCGGGGAGGGTCGAATGAGCAGTTCTTC.

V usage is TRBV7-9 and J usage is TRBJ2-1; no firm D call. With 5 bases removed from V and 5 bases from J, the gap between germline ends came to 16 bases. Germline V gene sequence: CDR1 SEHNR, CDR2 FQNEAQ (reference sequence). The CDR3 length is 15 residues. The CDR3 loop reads CASSPPRVPDNEQFF. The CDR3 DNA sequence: TGTGCCAGCAGCCCCCCGAGAGTACCCGACAATGAGCAGTTCTTC.

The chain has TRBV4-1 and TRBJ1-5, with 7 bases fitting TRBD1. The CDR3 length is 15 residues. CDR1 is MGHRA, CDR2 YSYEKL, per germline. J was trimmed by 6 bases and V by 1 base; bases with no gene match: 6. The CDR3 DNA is TGCGCCAGCAGCCAAGCCTGGACAGGTCGTCAGCCCCAGCATTTT. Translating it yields CASSQAWTGRQPQHF.

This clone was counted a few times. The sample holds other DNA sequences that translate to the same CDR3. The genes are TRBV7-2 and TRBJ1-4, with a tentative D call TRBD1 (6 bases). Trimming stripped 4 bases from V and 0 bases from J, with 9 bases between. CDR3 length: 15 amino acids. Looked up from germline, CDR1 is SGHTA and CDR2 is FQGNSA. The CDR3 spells CASSSQGATNEKLFF. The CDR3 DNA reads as TGTGCCAGCAGCTCACAGGGTGCAACTAATGAAAAACTGTTTTTT.

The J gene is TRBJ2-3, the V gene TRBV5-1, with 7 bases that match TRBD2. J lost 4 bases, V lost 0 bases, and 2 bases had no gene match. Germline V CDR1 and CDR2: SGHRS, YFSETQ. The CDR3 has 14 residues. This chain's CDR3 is CASSLGREADTQYF. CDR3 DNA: TGCGCCAGCAGCTTGGGTCGGGAGGCAGATACGCAGTATTTT.